This TCR beta chain stems from a study of blood T cells in healthy people across ages. A second about 7 to 11 cycle PCR used barcoded and J-beta primers. Each sample provided no less than 2.5 million CDR3-containing paired-end reads. TCRdb redid the calling of the 5' RACE reads with MiXCR, one entry per CDR3 protein. The sample shows some 320,000 distinct CDR3 sequences, about 25% of them seen only once. Whole-study findings and limits: Naive T cell percentage showed a strong correlation with TCR beta diversity.

Samples each had at least 5.5 micrograms of total RNA extracted. This clonotype appeared a few times. Its antigen is unidentified. Trimming took 5 bases from V and 1 from J, leaving 8 bases between them. The CDR3 covers 14 residues. The rearrangement uses TRBV12-3 or TRBV12-4 and TRBJ2-2, with D uncertain. Sequenced material: blood. This receptor was identified in an older woman in good health. The CDR3 protein is CASSTTMNTGELFF. The CDR3 nucleotides are TGTGCCAGCAGTACGACAATGAACACCGGGGAGCTGTTTTTT.